This T cell receptor (beta chain) comes out of a study of blood T cell repertoires in COVID-19. Study-level background: Nucleic acid was either cDNA or gDNA, and it came from T cells, B-cell-depleted T cells, or PBMCs.

Authors' processing steps: Amplification of reference gene primers provided the estimated nucleated cell counts. Data came from immunoSEQ multiplex PCR; TCRdb stores just in-frame clones and leaves some out. The V and J calls and the clone size are those of that table, but D and trimming were determined from the DNA. The sample shows hundreds of thousands of clones, nearly 90% of them seen only once. All enrollees were about 18 to 95 years old and from 25 or so US areas. Germline V lookup: CDR1 SNHLY, CDR2 FYNNEI. CDR3 length equals 15 residues. Trimming took 2 bases from V and 0 from J, leaving 8 bases between them.

This TCR came from a woman aged 18-35 years with acute COVID-19. This rearrangement joins TRBV2 to TRBJ2-1; D gene unclear. Sequencing used PBMCs or T cells enriched from blood (not recorded which). The CDR3 DNA is TGTGCCAGCAGTGAACTAATAAGCTCCTACAATGAGCAGTTCTTC. Translated, it gives CASSELISSYNEQFF.